This T cell receptor (beta chain) emerged from a study of T cell responses to AZD1222 COVID-19 vaccine. This table comes from immunoSEQ multiplex PCR, and its TCRdb copy is limited to in-frame clones, with some not included. The repertoire consists of some 36,000 clones, with approximately 88% occurring once and the leading ten covering 5.5% to 7%. This clone was counted a single time. Its cognate antigen is unknown. The V end was cut by 5 bases, the J end by 4 bases, with 11 bases between. CDR3 length equals 13 residues. Germline loops: CDR1 SGHTA, CDR2 FQGNSA. Findings and limits, study-wide: Spike-specific TCR breadth and depth went up after people got two AZD1222 doses. Sampling that yielded the repertoires occurred only after the peak T cell response.

The source material was peripheral blood, sampled on day 0 of AZD1222 vaccination. This TCR was recovered from an adult in good health. The chain couples TRBV7-2 to TRBJ1-1; D might be TRBD1 (5 bases). The chain's CDR3 is CASSPWQGTEAFF. The CDR3, as DNA: TGTGCCAGCAGCCCCTGGCAGGGCACTGAAGCTTTCTTT.